The 3 T cell receptor beta chains presented below share a single source sample, sequenced in a study of CD8 T cells in ankylosing spondylitis. TCRdb called the 5' RACE reads again in MiXCR, with one record for every CDR3 protein. The table includes 100,000 to 150,000 distinct CDR3 sequences, roughly 13% detected once. Sequenced input: blood, either unsorted or a sorted T cell fraction (not recorded which). The source of these receptors is a female donor with ankylosing spondylitis or in good health (not recorded which).

This clonotype was found many times. V and J are TRBV9 and TRBJ1-4; no firm D call. In germline, CDR1 is SGDLS, CDR2 YYNGEE. The germline V and J ends were trimmed by 4 bases and 7 bases, with 14 bases remaining between them. The CDR3 covers 14 residues. CDR3 in amino acids: CASSPGGSGEKLFF. Written as DNA, the CDR3 is TGTGCCAGCAGCCCGGGAGGATCGGGTGAAAAACTGTTTTTT.

This clonotype was seen repeatedly, ten times or more. The chain carries TRBV6-6 and TRBJ1-1; D uncertain. V was cut by 4 bases and J by 3 bases, with 6 bases left in between. This CDR3 comprises 12 residues. CDR1 and CDR2 from the germline V gene are MNHNY and SVGAGI (reference sequence). The CDR3 reads CASSLTYTEAFF. The CDR3 coding sequence is TGTGCCAGCAGTTTAACCTACACTGAAGCTTTCTTT.

This chain links TRBV12-3 or TRBV12-4 with TRBJ2-2; no definite D call. V gave up 7 bases and J gave up 3 bases, with 6 bases separating them. This CDR3 contains 12 residues. The CDR3: CASTSDTGELFF. CDR3 in DNA: TGTGCCAGCACCTCTGACACCGGGGAGCTGTTTTTT.